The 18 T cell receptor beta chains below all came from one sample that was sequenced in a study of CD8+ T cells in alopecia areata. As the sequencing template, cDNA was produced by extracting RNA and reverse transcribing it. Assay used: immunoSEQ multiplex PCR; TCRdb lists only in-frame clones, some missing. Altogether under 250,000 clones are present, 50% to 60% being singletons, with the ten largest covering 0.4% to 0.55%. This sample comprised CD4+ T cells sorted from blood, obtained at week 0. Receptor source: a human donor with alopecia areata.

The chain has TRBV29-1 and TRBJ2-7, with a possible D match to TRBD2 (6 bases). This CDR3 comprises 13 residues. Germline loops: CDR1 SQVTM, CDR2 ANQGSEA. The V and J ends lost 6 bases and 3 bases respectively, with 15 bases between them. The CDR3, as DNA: TGCAGCGTCCGGGGGAGGACTCACTACGAGCAGTACTTC. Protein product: CSVRGRTHYEQYF.

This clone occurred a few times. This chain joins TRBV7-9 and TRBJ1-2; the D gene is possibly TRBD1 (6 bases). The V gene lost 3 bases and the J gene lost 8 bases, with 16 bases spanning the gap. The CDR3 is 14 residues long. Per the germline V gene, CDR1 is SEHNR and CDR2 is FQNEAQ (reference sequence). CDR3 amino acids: CASSLSQGMRGYTF. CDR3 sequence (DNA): TGTGCCAGCAGCTTGAGCCAGGGGATGCGGGGCTACACCTTC.

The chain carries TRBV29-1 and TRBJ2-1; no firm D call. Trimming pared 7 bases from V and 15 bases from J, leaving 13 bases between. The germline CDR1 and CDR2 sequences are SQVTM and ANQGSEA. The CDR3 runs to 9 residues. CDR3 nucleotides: TGCAGCGGTAGCCCCCCGGGGTTCTTC. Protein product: CSGSPPGFF.

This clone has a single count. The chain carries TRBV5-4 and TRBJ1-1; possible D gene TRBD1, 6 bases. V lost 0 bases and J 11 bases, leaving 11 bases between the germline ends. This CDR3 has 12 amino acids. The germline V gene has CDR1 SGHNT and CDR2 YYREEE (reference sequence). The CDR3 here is CASSLEGEVAFF. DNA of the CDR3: TGTGCCAGCAGCTTGGAGGGGGAGGTTGCTTTCTTT.

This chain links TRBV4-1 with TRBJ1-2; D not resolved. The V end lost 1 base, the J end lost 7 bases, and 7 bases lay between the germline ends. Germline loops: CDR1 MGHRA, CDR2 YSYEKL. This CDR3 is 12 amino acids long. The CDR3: CASSQVNRGYTF. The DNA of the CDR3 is TGCGCCAGCAGCCAAGTGAATCGTGGCTACACCTTC.

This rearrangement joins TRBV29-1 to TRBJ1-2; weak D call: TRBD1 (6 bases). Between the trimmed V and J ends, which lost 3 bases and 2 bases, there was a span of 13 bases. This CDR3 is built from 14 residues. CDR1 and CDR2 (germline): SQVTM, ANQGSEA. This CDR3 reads CSVENTGINYGYTF. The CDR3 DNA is TGCAGCGTTGAGAATACAGGGATCAACTATGGCTACACCTTC.

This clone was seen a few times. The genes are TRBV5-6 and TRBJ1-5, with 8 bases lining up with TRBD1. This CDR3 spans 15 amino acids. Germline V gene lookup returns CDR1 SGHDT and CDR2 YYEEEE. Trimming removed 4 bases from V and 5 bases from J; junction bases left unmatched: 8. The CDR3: CASSLQGVDYQPQHF. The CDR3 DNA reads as TGTGCCAGCAGCCTACAGGGGGTGGACTATCAGCCCCAGCATTTT.

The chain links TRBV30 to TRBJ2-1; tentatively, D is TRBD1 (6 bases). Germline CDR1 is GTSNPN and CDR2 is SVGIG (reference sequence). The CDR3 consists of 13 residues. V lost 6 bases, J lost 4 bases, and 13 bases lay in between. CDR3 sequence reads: CACNLGQYNEQFF. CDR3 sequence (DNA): TGTGCCTGTAATTTAGGACAGTACAATGAGCAGTTCTTC.

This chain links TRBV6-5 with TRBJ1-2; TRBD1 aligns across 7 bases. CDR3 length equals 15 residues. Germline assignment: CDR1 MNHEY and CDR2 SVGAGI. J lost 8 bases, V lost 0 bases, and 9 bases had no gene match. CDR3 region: CASSYSPSTGTGYTF. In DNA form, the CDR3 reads TGTGCCAGCAGTTACTCACCCTCGACAGGGACCGGCTACACCTTC.

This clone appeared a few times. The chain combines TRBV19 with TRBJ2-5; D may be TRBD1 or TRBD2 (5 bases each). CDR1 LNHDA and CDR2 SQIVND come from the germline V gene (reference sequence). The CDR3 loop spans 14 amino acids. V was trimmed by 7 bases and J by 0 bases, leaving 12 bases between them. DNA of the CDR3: TGTGCCAGTACGGGCTGGGACGACCAAGAGACCCAGTACTTC. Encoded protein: CASTGWDDQETQYF.

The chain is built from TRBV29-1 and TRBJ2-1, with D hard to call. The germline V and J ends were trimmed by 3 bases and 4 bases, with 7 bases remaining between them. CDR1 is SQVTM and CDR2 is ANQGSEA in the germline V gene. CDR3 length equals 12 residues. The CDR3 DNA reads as TGCAGCGTTGACGGTCAGTACAATGAGCAGTTCTTC. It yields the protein CSVDGQYNEQFF.

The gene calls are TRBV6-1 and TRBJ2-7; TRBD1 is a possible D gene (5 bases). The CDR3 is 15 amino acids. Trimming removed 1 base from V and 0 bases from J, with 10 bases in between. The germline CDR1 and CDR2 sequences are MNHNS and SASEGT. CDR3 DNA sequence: TGTGCCAGCAGTGAAGGGTTAGGGGCCTCCTACGAGCAGTACTTC. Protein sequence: CASSEGLGASYEQYF.

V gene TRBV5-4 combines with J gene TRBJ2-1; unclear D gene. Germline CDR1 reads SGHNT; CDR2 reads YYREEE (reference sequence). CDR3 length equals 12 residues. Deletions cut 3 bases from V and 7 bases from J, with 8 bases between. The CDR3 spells CASSSSWNEQFF. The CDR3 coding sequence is TGTGCCAGCAGCTCGAGCTGGAATGAGCAGTTCTTC. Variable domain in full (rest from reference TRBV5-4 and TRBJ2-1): ETGVTQSPTHLIKTRGQQVTLRCSSQSGHNTVSWYQQALGQGPQFIFQYYREEENGRGNFPPRFSGLQFPNYSSELNVNALELDDSALYLCASSSSWNEQFFGPGTRLTVL.

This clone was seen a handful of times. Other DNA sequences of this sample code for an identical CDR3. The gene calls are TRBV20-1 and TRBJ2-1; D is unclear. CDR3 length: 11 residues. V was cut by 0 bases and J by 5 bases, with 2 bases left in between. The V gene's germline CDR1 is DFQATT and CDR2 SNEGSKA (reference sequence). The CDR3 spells CSARENNEQFF. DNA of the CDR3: TGCAGTGCTAGAGAAAACAATGAGCAGTTCTTC.

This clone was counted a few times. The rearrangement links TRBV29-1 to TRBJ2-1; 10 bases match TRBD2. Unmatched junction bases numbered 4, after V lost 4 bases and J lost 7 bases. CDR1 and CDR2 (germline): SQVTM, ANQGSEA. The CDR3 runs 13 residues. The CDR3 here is CSVGSSGRNEQFF. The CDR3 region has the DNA TGCAGCGTTGGGTCTAGCGGGAGAAATGAGCAGTTCTTC.

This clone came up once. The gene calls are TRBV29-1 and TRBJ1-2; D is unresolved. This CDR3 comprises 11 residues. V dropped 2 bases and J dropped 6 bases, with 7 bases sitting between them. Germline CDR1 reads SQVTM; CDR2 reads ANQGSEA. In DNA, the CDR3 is TGCAGCGTTGAAATAGGGAATGGCTACACCTTC. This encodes CSVEIGNGYTF.

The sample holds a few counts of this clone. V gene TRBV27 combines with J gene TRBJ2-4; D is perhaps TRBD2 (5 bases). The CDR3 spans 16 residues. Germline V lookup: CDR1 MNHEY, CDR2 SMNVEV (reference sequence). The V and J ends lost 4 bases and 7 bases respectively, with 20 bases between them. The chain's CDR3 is CASSSPTRMRRNIQYF. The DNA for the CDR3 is TGTGCCAGCAGTTCCCCGACACGGATGCGGAGGAACATTCAGTACTTC.

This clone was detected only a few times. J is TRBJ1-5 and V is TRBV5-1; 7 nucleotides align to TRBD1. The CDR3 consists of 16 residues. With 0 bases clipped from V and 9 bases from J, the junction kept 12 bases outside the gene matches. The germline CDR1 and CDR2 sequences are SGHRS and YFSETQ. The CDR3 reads CASSLVRDRIIAPQHF. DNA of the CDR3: TGCGCCAGCAGCTTGGTGCGGGACAGAATAATCGCGCCCCAGCATTTT.